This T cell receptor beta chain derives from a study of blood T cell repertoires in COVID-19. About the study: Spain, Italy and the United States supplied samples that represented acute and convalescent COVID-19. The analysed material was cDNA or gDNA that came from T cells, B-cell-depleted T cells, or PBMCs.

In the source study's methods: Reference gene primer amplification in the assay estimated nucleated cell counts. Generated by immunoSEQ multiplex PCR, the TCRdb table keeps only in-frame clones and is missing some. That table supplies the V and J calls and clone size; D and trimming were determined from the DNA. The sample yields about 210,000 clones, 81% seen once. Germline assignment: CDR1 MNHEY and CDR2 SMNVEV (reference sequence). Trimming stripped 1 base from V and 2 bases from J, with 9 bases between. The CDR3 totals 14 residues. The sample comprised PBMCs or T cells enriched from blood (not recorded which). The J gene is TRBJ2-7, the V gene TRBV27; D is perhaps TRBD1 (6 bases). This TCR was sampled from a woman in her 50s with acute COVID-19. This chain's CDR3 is CASSLLGQAYEQYF. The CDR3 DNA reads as TGTGCCAGCAGTTTATTGGGACAAGCCTACGAGCAGTACTTC.